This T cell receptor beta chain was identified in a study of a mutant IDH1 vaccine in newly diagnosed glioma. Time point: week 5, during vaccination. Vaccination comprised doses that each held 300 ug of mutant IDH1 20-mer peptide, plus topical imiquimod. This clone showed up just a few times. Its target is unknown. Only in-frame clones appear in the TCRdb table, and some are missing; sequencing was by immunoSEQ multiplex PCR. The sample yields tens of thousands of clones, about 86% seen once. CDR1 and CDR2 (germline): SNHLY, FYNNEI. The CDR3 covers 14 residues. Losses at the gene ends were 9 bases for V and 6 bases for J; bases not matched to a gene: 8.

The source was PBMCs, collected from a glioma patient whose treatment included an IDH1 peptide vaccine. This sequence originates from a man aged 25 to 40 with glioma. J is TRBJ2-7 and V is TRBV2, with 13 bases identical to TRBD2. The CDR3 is CASPGTSGVGEQYF. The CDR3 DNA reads TGTGCCAGTCCCGGGACTAGCGGGGTAGGCGAGCAGTACTTC.